A selection of T cell receptor beta chains follows, all from one sample in a study of OX40 agonist ivuxolimab in advanced cancers. Profiled with immunoSEQ multiplex PCR; TCRdb holds only in-frame clones, not every one. The profile shows around 39,000 clones, around four fifths of them singletons. The sample in question was CD4+ or CD8+ T cells sorted from blood, obtained in a trial of the OX40 agonist ivuxolimab. The receptors here all came from an adult with an advanced solid tumor such as melanoma, head and neck, liver or kidney cancer. Both conserved end residues are part of each CDR3. Each record gives: V gene, J gene, clone size, D gene, CDR3 protein, CDR3 DNA. A D gene is named only where the DNA matches it firmly. Rows may omit the clone size; those that give it use once, few, many or a size class.

>TRBV4-1|TRBJ2-7|few|NA
CASSQDDYEQYF
TGCGCCAGCAGCCAAGATGACTACGAGCAGTACTTC
>TRBV18|TRBJ2-3|once|NA
CASSPSGTDTQYF
TGTGCCAGCTCACCCAGCGGCACAGATACGCAGTATTTT
>TRBV7-9|TRBJ1-1|NA|TRBD1
CASSSGQGSSEAFF
TGTGCCAGCAGTTCGGGACAGGGATCCTCCGAAGCTTTCTTT
>TRBV5-4|TRBJ1-2|NA|NA
CASSLGGYRVSYGYTF
TGTGCCAGCAGCTTGGGGGGGTACAGGGTTTCCTATGGCTACACCTTC
>TRBV6-1|TRBJ2-7|few|NA
CASSEGRPQYF
TGTGCCAGCAGTGAAGGACGGCCGCAGTACTTC
>TRBV23-1|TRBJ1-2|NA|NA
CASSAVGGYTF
TGCGCCAGCAGTGCAGTAGGAGGCTACACCTTC
>TRBV27|TRBJ1-2|NA|NA
CASSLSTTTISSGYTF
TGTGCCAGCAGTTTATCGACGACAACAATTTCAAGTGGCTACACCTTC
>TRBV19|TRBJ1-2|NA|NA
CASSITGQFYGYTF
TGTGCCAGTAGTATCACTGGACAGTTCTATGGCTACACCTTC
>TRBV27|TRBJ1-5|NA|NA
CASRESRAPGGQPQHF
TGTGCCAGCAGAGAATCCCGGGCCCCGGGCGGGCAGCCCCAGCATTTT
>TRBV9|TRBJ2-7|NA|NA
CASSVDQGSSYEQYF
TGTGCCAGCAGCGTAGACCAAGGGAGCTCCTACGAGCAGTACTTC
>TRBV7-2|TRBJ2-7|NA|NA
CASSTVGGSTSEQYF
TGTGCCAGCAGCACCGTGGGTGGGTCAACCAGCGAGCAGTACTTC
>TRBV5-1|TRBJ1-2|NA|TRBD1
CASSLTPTGENGYTF
TGCGCCAGCAGCTTGACCCCGACAGGGGAAAATGGCTACACCTTC
>TRBV4-1|TRBJ2-7|NA|NA
CASSQDRWLSYEQYF
TGCGCCAGCAGCCAAGATCGCTGGTTATCCTACGAGCAGTACTTC
>TRBV18|TRBJ2-7|few|TRBD1
CASSPKDRGYEQYF
TGTGCCAGCTCACCGAAGGACAGGGGATACGAGCAGTACTTC
>TRBV9|TRBJ2-2|once|NA
CASSVDSRTGELFF
TGTGCCAGCAGCGTAGACAGCCGCACCGGGGAGCTGTTTTTT
>TRBV7-9|TRBJ1-1|few|TRBD1
CASSPRTGLNTEAFF
TGTGCCAGCAGTCCCAGGACAGGTTTGAACACTGAAGCTTTCTTT
>TRBV7-6|TRBJ2-4|NA|NA
CASSATLQGGKNIQYF
TGTGCCAGCAGCGCCACCCTTCAGGGGGGCAAAAACATTCAGTACTTC
>TRBV7-8|TRBJ1-4|NA|NA
CASSSGQLLREKLFF
TGTGCCAGCAGCTCCGGACAGCTCCTTAGGGAAAAACTGTTTTTT
>TRBV21-1|TRBJ1-3|NA|NA
CASSKWGAEDCVSGNTIYF
TGTGCCAGCAGCAAATGGGGAGCTGAGGACTGCGTCTCTGGAAACACCATATATTTT
>TRBV25-1|TRBJ1-1|NA|TRBD1
CASSEIDRGLLNTEAFF
TGTGCCAGCAGTGAGATCGACAGGGGCCTGCTGAACACTGAAGCTTTCTTT
>TRBV5-1|TRBJ1-1|NA|NA
CASSLQGMNTEAFF
TGCGCCAGCAGCTTACAGGGTATGAACACTGAAGCTTTCTTT
>TRBV10-2|TRBJ2-1|NA|NA
CASSEVTRTYNEQFF
TGCGCCAGCAGTGAAGTGACGCGAACCTACAATGAGCAGTTCTTC
>TRBV30|TRBJ1-5|NA|TRBD1
CAWSEGQGARPQHF
TGTGCCTGGAGCGAGGGACAGGGGGCGAGGCCCCAGCATTTT
>TRBV5-6|TRBJ1-2|few|NA
CASSYPGGTSGYTF
TGTGCCAGCAGCTACCCTGGGGGGACGAGTGGCTACACCTTC
>TRBV9|TRBJ1-2|NA|TRBD1
CASSGRRTGEGTNYGYTF
TGTGCCAGCAGCGGCAGACGTACAGGGGAAGGGACTAACTATGGCTACACCTTC
>TRBV4-1|TRBJ2-1|few|NA
CASSQEAAGANEQFF
TGCGCCAGCAGCCAAGAAGCGGCGGGGGCCAATGAGCAGTTCTTC
>TRBV7-3|TRBJ2-2|NA|NA
CASSLELATAPSGELFF
TGTGCCAGCAGCTTAGAGTTGGCGACCGCTCCGTCCGGGGAGCTGTTTTTT
>TRBV5-1|TRBJ2-7|NA|TRBD1
CASSLVLTGTGTYEQYF
TGCGCCAGCAGCTTGGTACTTACGGGGACAGGGACCTACGAGCAGTACTTC
>TRBV11-2|TRBJ2-5|NA|TRBD1
CASSLLGTGPQETQYF
TGTGCCAGCAGCTTACTCGGGACAGGGCCACAAGAGACCCAGTACTTC
>TRBV29-1|TRBJ2-3|NA|TRBD2
CSGPAGGGDTQYF
TGCAGCGGCCCCGCGGGGGGGGGAGATACGCAGTATTTT
>TRBV13|TRBJ2-3|NA|NA
CASSFRQFTDTQYF
TGTGCCAGCAGCTTTCGGCAGTTCACAGATACGCAGTATTTT
>TRBV5-6|TRBJ2-7|few|TRBD1
CASSLVGQGNEQYF
TGTGCCAGCAGCTTGGTGGGACAGGGGAACGAGCAGTACTTC
>TRBV6-1|TRBJ1-3|NA|NA
CASSDGVSGNTIYF
TGTGCCAGCAGTGACGGGGTCTCTGGAAACACCATATATTTT
>TRBV6-1|TRBJ2-1|few|NA
CASSELPAPYNEQFF
TGTGCCAGCAGTGAATTGCCAGCGCCCTACAATGAGCAGTTCTTC
>TRBV6-5|TRBJ1-1|NA|NA
CASSYGVFTEAFF
TGTGCCAGCAGTTATGGGGTTTTCACTGAAGCTTTCTTT
>TRBV9|TRBJ2-2|NA|TRBD2
CASSFNTGGKDPGELFF
TGTGCCAGCAGCTTTAACACCGGGGGGAAGGACCCCGGGGAGCTGTTTTTT
>TRBV7-6|TRBJ2-7|once|TRBD1
CASSRGQGAYEQYF
TGTGCCAGCAGCCGTGGACAGGGGGCCTACGAGCAGTACTTC
>TRBV19|TRBJ2-2|NA|NA
CASSIPLAGAITGELFF
TGTGCCAGTAGTATCCCTCTTGCGGGGGCTATCACCGGGGAGCTGTTTTTT
>TRBV10-3|TRBJ2-7|NA|TRBD1
CAISEPGTGAYEQYF
TGTGCCATCAGTGAGCCCGGGACAGGGGCCTACGAGCAGTACTTC
>TRBV29-1|TRBJ1-2|NA|NA
CSVEGELRYGYTF
TGCAGCGTTGAAGGGGAGTTGAGGTACGGCTACACCTTC
>TRBV7-6|TRBJ2-7|NA|NA
CASSLGDRTYEQYF
TGTGCCAGCAGCTTAGGAGACAGAACCTACGAGCAGTACTTC
>TRBV5-1|TRBJ1-2|NA|NA
CASSLEAGRYYGYTF
TGCGCCAGCAGCTTGGAGGCAGGGCGGTACTATGGCTACACCTTC
>TRBV30|TRBJ2-5|NA|TRBD2
CAWTEGLAGEKETQYF
TGTGCCTGGACCGAGGGTCTAGCGGGGGAGAAAGAGACCCAGTACTTC
>TRBV2|TRBJ2-1|NA|NA
CASQGYEQFF
TGTGCCAGCCAGGGCTATGAGCAGTTCTTC
>TRBV5-1|TRBJ2-2|few|NA
CASSTTQANTGELFF
TGCGCCAGCAGCACCACACAGGCGAACACCGGGGAGCTGTTTTTT
>TRBV18|TRBJ2-1|NA|NA
CASSPGRGEQFF
TGTGCCAGCTCACCCGGCAGGGGAGAGCAGTTCTTC
>TRBV2|TRBJ1-2|NA|NA
CASSDTGTPDTGYTF
TGTGCCAGCAGCGACACCGGGACTCCCGATACTGGCTACACCTTC
>TRBV2|TRBJ2-2|NA|TRBD1
CASKWTGRIRELFF
TGTGCCAGCAAGTGGACAGGGCGAATCAGGGAGCTGTTTTTT
>TRBV7-6|TRBJ1-6|NA|NA
CASSLSVNGSPLHF
TGTGCCAGCAGCTTATCGGTTAATGGGTCACCCCTCCACTTT
>TRBV11-2|TRBJ2-1|few|TRBD2
CASSLDPGGNEQFF
TGTGCCAGCAGCTTAGACCCCGGGGGGAATGAGCAGTTCTTC
>TRBV19|TRBJ1-4|NA|NA
CASSTNRAANEKLFF
TGTGCCAGTAGTACGAACAGGGCCGCTAATGAAAAACTGTTTTTT
>TRBV28|TRBJ2-5|few|NA
CASSLSTDGWQETQYF
TGTGCCAGCAGTTTATCGACGGACGGGTGGCAAGAGACCCAGTACTTC
>TRBV18|TRBJ2-3|NA|NA
CASSPPLVADTQYF
TGTGCCAGCTCACCACCGCTGGTAGCAGATACGCAGTATTTT
>TRBV10-3|TRBJ2-3|NA|NA
CATLYGGATDTQYF
TGTGCCACCCTATATGGGGGGGCAACAGATACGCAGTATTTT
>TRBV5-1|TRBJ1-4|NA|TRBD1
CASSRDRGPGEKLFF
TGCGCCAGCAGCCGCGACAGGGGCCCAGGTGAAAAACTGTTTTTT